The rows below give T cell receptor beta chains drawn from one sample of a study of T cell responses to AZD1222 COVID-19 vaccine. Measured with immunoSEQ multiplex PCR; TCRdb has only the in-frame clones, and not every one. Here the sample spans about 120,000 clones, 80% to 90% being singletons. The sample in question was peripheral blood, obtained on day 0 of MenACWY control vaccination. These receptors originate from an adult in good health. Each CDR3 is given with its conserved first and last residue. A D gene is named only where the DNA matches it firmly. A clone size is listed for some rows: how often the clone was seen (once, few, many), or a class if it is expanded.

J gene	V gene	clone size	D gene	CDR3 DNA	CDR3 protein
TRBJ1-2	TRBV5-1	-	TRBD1	TGCGCCAGCAGCCCCGGACAGGGATCCGCCGCTAACTATGGCTACACCTTC	CASSPGQGSAANYGYTF
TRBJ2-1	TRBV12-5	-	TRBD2	TGTGCTAGTGGCCTAGCGGGGGGGCGGAATGAGCAGTTCTTC	CASGLAGGRNEQFF
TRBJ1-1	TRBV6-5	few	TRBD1	TGTGCCAGCAGTTACATCCAGGGGGCACCCACTGAAGCTTTCTTT	CASSYIQGAPTEAFF
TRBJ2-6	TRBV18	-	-	TGTGCCAGCTCCCCTACCTCAGGACCGCGCTCTGGGGCCAACGTCCTGACTTTC	CASSPTSGPRSGANVLTF
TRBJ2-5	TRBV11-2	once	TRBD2	TGTGCCAGCGAGGCAGCGGGGGGGTTTCACGAGACCCAGTACTTC	CASEAAGGFHETQYF
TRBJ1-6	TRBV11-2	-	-	TGTGCCAGCAGCTTAACAGGGTTCAGGTCACCCCTCCACTTT	CASSLTGFRSPLHF
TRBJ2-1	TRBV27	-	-	TGTGCCAGCAGTTTATGGGAATCCTACAATGAGCAGTTCTTC	CASSLWESYNEQFF
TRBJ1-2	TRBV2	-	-	TGTGCCAGCAACCCTTCGGGGGTTTACTATGGCTACACCTTC	CASNPSGVYYGYTF
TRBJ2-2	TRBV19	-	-	TGTGCCAGTAGTACGGGACCGGGCACCGGGGAGCTGTTTTTT	CASSTGPGTGELFF
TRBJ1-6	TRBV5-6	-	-	TGTGCCAGCAGCCTAGGACATACCTATAATTCACCCCTCCACTTT	CASSLGHTYNSPLHF
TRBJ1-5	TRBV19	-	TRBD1	TGTGCCAGTAGTATTACTACAGGGGGACAGCCCCAGCATTTT	CASSITTGGQPQHF
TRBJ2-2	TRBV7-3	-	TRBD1	TGTGCCAGCAGCTTACGCGACAGGGGTCCCGGGGAGCTGTTTTTT	CASSLRDRGPGELFF
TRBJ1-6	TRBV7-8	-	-	TGTGCCAGCAGCCAACGGGCCGGGCGAAATGGATCACCCCTCCACTTT	CASSQRAGRNGSPLHF
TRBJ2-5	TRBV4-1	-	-	TGCGCCAGCAGCCAAGTTCACAACCAAGAGACCCAGTACTTC	CASSQVHNQETQYF
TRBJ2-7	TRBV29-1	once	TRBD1	TGCAGCGTTGAGGGACAGGGGACGTACGAGCAGTACTTC	CSVEGQGTYEQYF
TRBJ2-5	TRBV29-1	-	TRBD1	TGCAGCGTGGACAGGGAGGTGGGAGAGACCCAGTACTTC	CSVDREVGETQYF
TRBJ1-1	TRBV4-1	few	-	TGCGCCAGCAGCCTCGGGTCGAACACTGAAGCTTTCTTT	CASSLGSNTEAFF
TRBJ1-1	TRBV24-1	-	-	TGTGCCACCAGTGCCGTGGGGGACACTGAAGCTTTCTTT	CATSAVGDTEAFF
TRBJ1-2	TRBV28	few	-	TGTGCCAGCAGTTCCCGTCGGACATCCAACTATGGCTACACCTTC	CASSSRRTSNYGYTF
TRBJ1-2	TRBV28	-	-	TGTGCCAGCAAGAGGGACACCACGGTGGGCTATGGCTACACCTTC	CASKRDTTVGYGYTF
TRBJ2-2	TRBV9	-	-	TGTGCCAGCAGCGTAGAAGGGGACACCGGGGAGCTGTTTTTT	CASSVEGDTGELFF
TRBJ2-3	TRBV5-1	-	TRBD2	TGCGCCAGCAGCTCGCAGCTGGGACTAGCGGGGAACACAGATACGCAGTATTTT	CASSSQLGLAGNTDTQYF
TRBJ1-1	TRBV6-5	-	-	TGTGCCAGCATAGCCTCCGGGCAAAACACTGAAGCTTTCTTT	CASIASGQNTEAFF
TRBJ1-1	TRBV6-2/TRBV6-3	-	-	TGTGCCAGCAGTTTTAATCGGGCGGGCACTGAAGCTTTCTTT	CASSFNRAGTEAFF
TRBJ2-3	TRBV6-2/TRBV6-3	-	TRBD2	TGTGCCAGCAGTTACCCGGGGGGGCGGGCCGATACGCAGTATTTT	CASSYPGGRADTQYF
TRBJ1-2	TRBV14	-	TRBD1	TGTGCCAGCAGCCCGCAAACCGGGACAGGGGGCTATGGCTACACCTTC	CASSPQTGTGGYGYTF
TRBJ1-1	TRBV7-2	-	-	TGTGCCAGCAGCTTAGCGGGGGACACTGAAGCTTTCTTT	CASSLAGDTEAFF
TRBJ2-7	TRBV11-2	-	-	TGTGCCAGCAGCTCTAATCCGGAGAGCTCCTACGAGCAGTACTTC	CASSSNPESSYEQYF
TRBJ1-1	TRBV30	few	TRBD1	TGTGCCTGGAGTACCCAGACAGGGTTGGGGACTGAAGCTTTCTTT	CAWSTQTGLGTEAFF
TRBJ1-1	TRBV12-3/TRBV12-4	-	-	TGTGCCAGCAGTTTAGCCTGGGGCACTGAAGCTTTCTTT	CASSLAWGTEAFF
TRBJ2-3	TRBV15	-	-	TGTGCCACCAGCAGAGGGGCGGGGCGGACTACAGATACGCAGTATTTT	CATSRGAGRTTDTQYF
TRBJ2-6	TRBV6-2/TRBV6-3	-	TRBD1	TGTGCCAGCAGTAAAACCGGGACAGGGGCCTCTGGGGCCAACGTCCTGACTTTC	CASSKTGTGASGANVLTF
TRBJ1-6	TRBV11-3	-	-	TGTGCCAGCAGCTTCTATTCACCCCTCCACTTT	CASSFYSPLHF
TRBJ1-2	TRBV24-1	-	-	TGTGCCACCAGTGACCCTACAAATCCATCGGTCTACACCTTC	CATSDPTNPSVYTF
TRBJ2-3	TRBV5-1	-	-	TGCGCCAGCAGCTTGGAGGCAGGGCCAGATACGCAGTATTTT	CASSLEAGPDTQYF
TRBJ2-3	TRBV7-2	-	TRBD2	TGTGCCAGCAGCCCGGAGGTAGCGGGGGGGAGAGATACGCAGTATTTT	CASSPEVAGGRDTQYF
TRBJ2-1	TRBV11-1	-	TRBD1	TGTGCCAGCAGCTTAGGGGATGACAGGGGATACAATGAGCAGTTCTTC	CASSLGDDRGYNEQFF
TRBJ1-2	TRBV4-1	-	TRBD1	TGCGCCAGCAGCCAAGACAGGGGGCGCAACTATGGCTACACCTTC	CASSQDRGRNYGYTF
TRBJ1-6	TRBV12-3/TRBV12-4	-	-	TGTGCCAGCAGTTTGACCAGGGAGTCACCCCTCCACTTT	CASSLTRESPLHF
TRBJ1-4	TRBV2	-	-	TGTGCCAGCAGGGGCGGGGGTATTTCCTCAACTAATGAAAAACTGTTTTTT	CASRGGGISSTNEKLFF
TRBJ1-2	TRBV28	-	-	TGTGCCAGCAGGGAAGAGATGCATAACTATGGCTACACCTTC	CASREEMHNYGYTF
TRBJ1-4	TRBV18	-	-	TGTGCCAGCTCACCAGTTTTGCAGGGCTCGTTCGAAAAACTGTTTTTT	CASSPVLQGSFEKLFF
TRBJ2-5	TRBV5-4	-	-	TGTGCCAGCAGCTTGGGGCCAGGGACGGAGACCCAGTACTTC	CASSLGPGTETQYF
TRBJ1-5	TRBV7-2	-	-	TGTGCCAGCAGCATGGACACATATCAGCCCCAGCATTTT	CASSMDTYQPQHF
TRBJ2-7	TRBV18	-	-	TGTGCCAGCTCACCACGTGCTAAGTCAGGGAGCGACGAGCAGTACTTC	CASSPRAKSGSDEQYF
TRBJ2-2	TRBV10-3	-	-	TGTGCCATCAGTGACGGTCAGGGTTTGACCGGGGAGCTGTTTTTT	CAISDGQGLTGELFF
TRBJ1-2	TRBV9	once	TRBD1	TGTGCCAGCAGCGCGGACAGGGGGCCTCAAGGTGGCTACACCTTC	CASSADRGPQGGYTF
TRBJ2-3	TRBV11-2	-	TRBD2	TGTGCCAGCAGCTCCCAGGGGCGGGGGGCCGTCGCGACGCAGTATTTT	CASSSQGRGAVATQYF
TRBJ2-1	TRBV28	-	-	TGTGCCATCGCTAGGTACGCCGCCAGGGAAAATGAGCAGTTCTTC	CAIARYAARENEQFF